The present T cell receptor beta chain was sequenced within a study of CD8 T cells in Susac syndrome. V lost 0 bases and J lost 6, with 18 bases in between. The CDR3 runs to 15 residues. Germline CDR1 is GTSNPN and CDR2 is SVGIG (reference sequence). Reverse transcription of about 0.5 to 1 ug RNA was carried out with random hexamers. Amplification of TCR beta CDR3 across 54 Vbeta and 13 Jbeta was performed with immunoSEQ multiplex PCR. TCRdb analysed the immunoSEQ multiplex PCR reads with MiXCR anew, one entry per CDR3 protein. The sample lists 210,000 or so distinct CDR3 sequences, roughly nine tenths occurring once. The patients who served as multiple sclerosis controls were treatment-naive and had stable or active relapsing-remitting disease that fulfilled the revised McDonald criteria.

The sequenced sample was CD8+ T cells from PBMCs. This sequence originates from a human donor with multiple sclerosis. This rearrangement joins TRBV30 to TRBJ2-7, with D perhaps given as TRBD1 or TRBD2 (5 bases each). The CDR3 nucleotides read TGTGCCTGGAGTGTATGGGACGGCCTGCTTCTCGAGCAGTACTTC. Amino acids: CAWSVWDGLLLEQYF.